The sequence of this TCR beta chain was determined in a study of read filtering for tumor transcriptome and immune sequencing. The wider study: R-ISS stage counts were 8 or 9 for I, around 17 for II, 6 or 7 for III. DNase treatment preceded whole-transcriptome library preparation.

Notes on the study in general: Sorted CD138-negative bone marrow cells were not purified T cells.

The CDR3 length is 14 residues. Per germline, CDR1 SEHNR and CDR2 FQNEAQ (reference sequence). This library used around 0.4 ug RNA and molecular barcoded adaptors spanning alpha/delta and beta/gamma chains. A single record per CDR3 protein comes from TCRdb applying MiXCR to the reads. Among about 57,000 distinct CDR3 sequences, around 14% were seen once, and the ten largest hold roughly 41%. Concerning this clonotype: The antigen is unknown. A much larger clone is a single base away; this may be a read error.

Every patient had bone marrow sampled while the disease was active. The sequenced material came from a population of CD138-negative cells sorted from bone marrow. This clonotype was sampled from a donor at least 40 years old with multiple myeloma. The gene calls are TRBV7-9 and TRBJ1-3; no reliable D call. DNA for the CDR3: TGTGCCAGCAGCCGGGCCGGTTTAGTAAACCCCATATATTTT. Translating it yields CASSRAGLVNPIYF.